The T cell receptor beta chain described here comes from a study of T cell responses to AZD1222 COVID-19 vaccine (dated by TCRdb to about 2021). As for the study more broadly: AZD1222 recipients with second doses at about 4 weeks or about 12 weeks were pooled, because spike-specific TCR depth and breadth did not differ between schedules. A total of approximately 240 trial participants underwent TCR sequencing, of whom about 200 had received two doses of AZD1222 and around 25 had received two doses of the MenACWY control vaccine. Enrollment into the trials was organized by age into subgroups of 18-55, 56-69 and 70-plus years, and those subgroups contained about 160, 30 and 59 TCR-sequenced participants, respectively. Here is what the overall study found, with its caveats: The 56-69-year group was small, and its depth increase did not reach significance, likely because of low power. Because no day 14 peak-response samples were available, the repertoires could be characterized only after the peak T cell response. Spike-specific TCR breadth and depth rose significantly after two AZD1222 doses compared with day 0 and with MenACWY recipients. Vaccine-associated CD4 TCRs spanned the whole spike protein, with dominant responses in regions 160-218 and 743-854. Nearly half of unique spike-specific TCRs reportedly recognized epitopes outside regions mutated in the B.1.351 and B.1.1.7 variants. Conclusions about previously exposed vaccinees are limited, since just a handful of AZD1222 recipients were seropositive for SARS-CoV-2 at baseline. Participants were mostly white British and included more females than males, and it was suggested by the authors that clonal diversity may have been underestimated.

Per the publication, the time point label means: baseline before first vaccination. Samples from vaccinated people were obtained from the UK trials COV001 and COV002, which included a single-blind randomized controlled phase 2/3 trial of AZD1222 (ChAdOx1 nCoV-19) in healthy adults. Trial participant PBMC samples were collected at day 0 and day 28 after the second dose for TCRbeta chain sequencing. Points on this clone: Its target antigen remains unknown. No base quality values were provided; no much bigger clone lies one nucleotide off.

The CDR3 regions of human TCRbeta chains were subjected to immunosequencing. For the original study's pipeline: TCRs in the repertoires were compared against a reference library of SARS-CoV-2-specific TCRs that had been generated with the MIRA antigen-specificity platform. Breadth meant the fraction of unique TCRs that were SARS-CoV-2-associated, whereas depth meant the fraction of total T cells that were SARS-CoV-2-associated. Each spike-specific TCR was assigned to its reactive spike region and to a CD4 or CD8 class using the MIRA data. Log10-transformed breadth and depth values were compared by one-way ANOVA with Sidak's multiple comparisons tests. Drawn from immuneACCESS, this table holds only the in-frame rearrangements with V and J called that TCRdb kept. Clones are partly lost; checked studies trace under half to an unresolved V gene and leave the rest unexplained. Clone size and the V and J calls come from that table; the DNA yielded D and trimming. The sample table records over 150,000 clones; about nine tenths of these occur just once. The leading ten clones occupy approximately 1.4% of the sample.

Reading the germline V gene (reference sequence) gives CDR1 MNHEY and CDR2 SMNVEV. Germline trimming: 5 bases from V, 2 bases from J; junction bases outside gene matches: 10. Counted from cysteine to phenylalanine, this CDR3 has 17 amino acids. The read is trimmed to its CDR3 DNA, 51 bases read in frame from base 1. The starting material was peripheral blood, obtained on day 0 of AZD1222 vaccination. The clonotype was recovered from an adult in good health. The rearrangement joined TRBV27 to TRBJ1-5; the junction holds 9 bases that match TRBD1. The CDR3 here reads CASSPIPQGAGNQPQHF. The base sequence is TGTGCCAGCAGTCCGATTCCACAGGGGGCGGGCAATCAGCCCCAGCATTTT.